Listed below are T cell receptor beta chains from one sample, sequenced in a study of T cells in Graves' hyperthyroidism and ophthalmopathy. TCRdb used MiXCR to reprocess the multiplex PCR reads, holding one entry per CDR3 protein. The sample records about 200,000 distinct CDR3 sequences, about a sixth being singletons. The sample consisted of blood. The source is a woman aged 50 to 60 with Graves' hyperthyroidism. Both conserved end residues are part of each CDR3. D genes are given only for firm matches. Some rows have no size entry. The others give once, few or many, or a class for an expanded clone.

J: TRBJ2-1; size: .; V: TRBV24-1; D: .; DNA: TGTGCCACCAGTTTACCCGGGAGTTCTGAGCAGTTCTTC; CDR3: CATSLPGSSEQFF
J: TRBJ1-6; size: few; V: TRBV2; D: .; DNA: TGTGCCAGCGTTTGGGGGCAAAGAGGCAATTCACCCCTCCACTTT; CDR3: CASVWGQRGNSPLHF
J: TRBJ2-5; size: .; V: TRBV12-3/TRBV12-4; D: .; DNA: TGTGCCAGCAGTTTCGGGGGGACAGAAGAGACCCAGTACTTC; CDR3: CASSFGGTEETQYF
J: TRBJ2-1; size: few; V: TRBV10-1; D: TRBD2; DNA: TGCGCCAGCAGTGAGCCCGGGACTAGCACCAATGAGCAGTTCTTC; CDR3: CASSEPGTSTNEQFF
J: TRBJ2-5; size: few; V: TRBV6-8; D: .; DNA: TGTGCTAGCAGCACCGGAGGCAGGGTAGAAGAGACCCAGTACTTC; CDR3: CASSTGGRVEETQYF
J: TRBJ2-3; size: many; V: TRBV27; D: TRBD2; DNA: TGTGCCAGCAGTCTCCTCGGACTAGCGGGAGGGCAGTCGGATACGCAGTATTTT; CDR3: CASSLLGLAGGQSDTQYF
J: TRBJ2-1; size: few; V: TRBV4-2; D: .; DNA: TGTGCCAGCAGCCAAGAAAATCTTAAGCAGTTCTTC; CDR3: CASSQENLKQFF
J: TRBJ2-1; size: .; V: TRBV6-1; D: TRBD2; DNA: TGTGCCATCTGGACTAGCGGGGGGGATGAGCAGTTCTTC; CDR3: CAIWTSGGDEQFF
J: TRBJ1-4; size: .; V: TRBV5-6; D: TRBD1; DNA: TGTGCCAGCAGCTCCCGAGGGGGCAATGAAAAACTGTTTTTT; CDR3: CASSSRGGNEKLFF
J: TRBJ1-1; size: many; V: TRBV28; D: .; DNA: TGTGCCAGCATGGGAGGGGGTACCACTGAAGCTTTCTTT; CDR3: CASMGGGTTEAFF
J: TRBJ2-1; size: many; V: TRBV27; D: TRBD2; DNA: TGTGCCAGCAGTTTGCGGGAGATCTACAATGAGCAGTTCTTC; CDR3: CASSLREIYNEQFF
J: TRBJ2-1; size: many; V: TRBV7-9; D: TRBD1; DNA: TGTGCCAGCAGCTTAGTCGGGACAGGGTTCAATGAGCAGTTCTTC; CDR3: CASSLVGTGFNEQFF
J: TRBJ2-3; size: many; V: TRBV20-1; D: TRBD1; DNA: TGCAGTGCTAGATTGGACAGGGGTATGGATACGCAGTATTTT; CDR3: CSARLDRGMDTQYF
J: TRBJ1-1; size: many; V: TRBV6-1; D: .; DNA: TGTGCCAGCAGAACGACAGGCTCCAACACTGAAGCTTTCTTT; CDR3: CASRTTGSNTEAFF
J: TRBJ2-5; size: many; V: TRBV20-1; D: .; DNA: TGCAGTGCTAGCTTATCAGGCCCCGTACAAGAGACCCAGTACTTC; CDR3: CSASLSGPVQETQYF
J: TRBJ1-2; size: many; V: TRBV7-3; D: .; DNA: TGTGCCAGCAGCGCCGGTGGGGGCGGGACAACTGGCTACACCTTC; CDR3: CASSAGGGGTTGYTF
J: TRBJ1-2; size: .; V: TRBV20-1; D: TRBD1; DNA: TGCAGTGCAATGATCGGGACAGGCTCGGGGGGCTACACCTTC; CDR3: CSAMIGTGSGGYTF
J: TRBJ2-7; size: many; V: TRBV2; D: TRBD2; DNA: TGTGCCAGCAGCGTTACTAGCGGACCTTCCTACGAGCAGTACTTC; CDR3: CASSVTSGPSYEQYF
J: TRBJ1-5; size: .; V: TRBV19; D: TRBD1; DNA: TGTGCCAGTAATACCATCGACAGGGGAAGCAATCAGCCCCAGCATTTT; CDR3: CASNTIDRGSNQPQHF
J: TRBJ2-7; size: many; V: TRBV24-1; D: TRBD1; DNA: TGTGCCACCAGTGATCAAGGACAGGGGGCGTACGAGCAGTACTTC; CDR3: CATSDQGQGAYEQYF
J: TRBJ2-5; size: few; V: TRBV20-1; D: TRBD2; DNA: TGCAGTGCTAGCGGGGGGACTAGCGGGGCCCAAGAGACCCAGTACTTC; CDR3: CSASGGTSGAQETQYF
J: TRBJ2-7; size: many; V: TRBV20-1; D: .; DNA: TGCAGTGCTAGAGATTCCTTTCGCGCCTACGAGCAGTACTTC; CDR3: CSARDSFRAYEQYF
J: TRBJ2-3; size: few; V: TRBV9; D: TRBD2; DNA: TGTGCCAGCAGCGTAGCCCCCCAGCAACCTAGCGGGAGGGCCCAATTCACAGATACGCAGTATTTT; CDR3: CASSVAPQQPSGRAQFTDTQYF
J: TRBJ2-7; size: .; V: TRBV6-1; D: TRBD2; DNA: TGTGCCAGCATTGCCACGGGAGGATCCTACGAGCAGTACTTC; CDR3: CASIATGGSYEQYF
J: TRBJ1-3; size: many; V: TRBV12-3/TRBV12-4; D: TRBD1; DNA: TGTGCCAGCAGACCTACAGGGGGGATGGGAAACACCATATATTTT; CDR3: CASRPTGGMGNTIYF
J: TRBJ1-1; size: few; V: TRBV11-3; D: .; DNA: TGTGCCAGCAGCTTCAGTTCTTTTCCGGGGACTGAAGCTTTCTTT; CDR3: CASSFSSFPGTEAFF
J: TRBJ2-1; size: many; V: TRBV12-5; D: .; DNA: TGTGCTAGTGGTTTGGTACCTTTTAGTGTGGGCGTCAATGAGCAGTTCTTC; CDR3: CASGLVPFSVGVNEQFF
J: TRBJ2-5; size: many; V: TRBV20-1; D: TRBD2; DNA: TGCAGTGCTAACCCCTGGACTAGTGTAGAAGAGACCCAGTACTTC; CDR3: CSANPWTSVEETQYF
J: TRBJ2-7; size: many; V: TRBV7-3; D: TRBD2; DNA: TGTGCCAGCAGCTTAAGTCCTAGCGGGAGACTCAACGAGCAGTACTTC; CDR3: CASSLSPSGRLNEQYF
J: TRBJ2-1; size: many; V: TRBV6-5; D: .; DNA: TGTGCCAGCAGTTACAACAAACTAGGGAATGAGCAGTTCTTC; CDR3: CASSYNKLGNEQFF
J: TRBJ2-1; size: .; V: TRBV12-3/TRBV12-4; D: .; DNA: TGTGCCAGCAGTTTAGTGGGAGGTCGGGGTGAGCAGTTCTTC; CDR3: CASSLVGGRGEQFF
J: TRBJ2-1; size: many; V: TRBV7-3; D: .; DNA: TGTGCCAGCAGCCCCGTAACGGCCTCCTACAATGAGCAGTTCTTC; CDR3: CASSPVTASYNEQFF
J: TRBJ2-1; size: .; V: TRBV19; D: TRBD1; DNA: TGTGCCAGTACCCGGGACAGGGATAACAATGAGCAGTTCTTC; CDR3: CASTRDRDNNEQFF
J: TRBJ2-3; size: many; V: TRBV12-3/TRBV12-4; D: TRBD2; DNA: TGTGCCAGCAGTTGGGGACTAGCGGGAGGGACAGATACGCAGTATTTT; CDR3: CASSWGLAGGTDTQYF
J: TRBJ2-1; size: few; V: TRBV20-1; D: .; DNA: TGCAGTGCTAGAGATCCCGGGGATGGTGAGCAGTTCTTC; CDR3: CSARDPGDGEQFF
J: TRBJ2-6; size: .; V: TRBV9; D: TRBD1; DNA: TGTGCCAGCAGCCATTGGACAGGCTCTGGGGCCAACGTCCTGACTTTC; CDR3: CASSHWTGSGANVLTF